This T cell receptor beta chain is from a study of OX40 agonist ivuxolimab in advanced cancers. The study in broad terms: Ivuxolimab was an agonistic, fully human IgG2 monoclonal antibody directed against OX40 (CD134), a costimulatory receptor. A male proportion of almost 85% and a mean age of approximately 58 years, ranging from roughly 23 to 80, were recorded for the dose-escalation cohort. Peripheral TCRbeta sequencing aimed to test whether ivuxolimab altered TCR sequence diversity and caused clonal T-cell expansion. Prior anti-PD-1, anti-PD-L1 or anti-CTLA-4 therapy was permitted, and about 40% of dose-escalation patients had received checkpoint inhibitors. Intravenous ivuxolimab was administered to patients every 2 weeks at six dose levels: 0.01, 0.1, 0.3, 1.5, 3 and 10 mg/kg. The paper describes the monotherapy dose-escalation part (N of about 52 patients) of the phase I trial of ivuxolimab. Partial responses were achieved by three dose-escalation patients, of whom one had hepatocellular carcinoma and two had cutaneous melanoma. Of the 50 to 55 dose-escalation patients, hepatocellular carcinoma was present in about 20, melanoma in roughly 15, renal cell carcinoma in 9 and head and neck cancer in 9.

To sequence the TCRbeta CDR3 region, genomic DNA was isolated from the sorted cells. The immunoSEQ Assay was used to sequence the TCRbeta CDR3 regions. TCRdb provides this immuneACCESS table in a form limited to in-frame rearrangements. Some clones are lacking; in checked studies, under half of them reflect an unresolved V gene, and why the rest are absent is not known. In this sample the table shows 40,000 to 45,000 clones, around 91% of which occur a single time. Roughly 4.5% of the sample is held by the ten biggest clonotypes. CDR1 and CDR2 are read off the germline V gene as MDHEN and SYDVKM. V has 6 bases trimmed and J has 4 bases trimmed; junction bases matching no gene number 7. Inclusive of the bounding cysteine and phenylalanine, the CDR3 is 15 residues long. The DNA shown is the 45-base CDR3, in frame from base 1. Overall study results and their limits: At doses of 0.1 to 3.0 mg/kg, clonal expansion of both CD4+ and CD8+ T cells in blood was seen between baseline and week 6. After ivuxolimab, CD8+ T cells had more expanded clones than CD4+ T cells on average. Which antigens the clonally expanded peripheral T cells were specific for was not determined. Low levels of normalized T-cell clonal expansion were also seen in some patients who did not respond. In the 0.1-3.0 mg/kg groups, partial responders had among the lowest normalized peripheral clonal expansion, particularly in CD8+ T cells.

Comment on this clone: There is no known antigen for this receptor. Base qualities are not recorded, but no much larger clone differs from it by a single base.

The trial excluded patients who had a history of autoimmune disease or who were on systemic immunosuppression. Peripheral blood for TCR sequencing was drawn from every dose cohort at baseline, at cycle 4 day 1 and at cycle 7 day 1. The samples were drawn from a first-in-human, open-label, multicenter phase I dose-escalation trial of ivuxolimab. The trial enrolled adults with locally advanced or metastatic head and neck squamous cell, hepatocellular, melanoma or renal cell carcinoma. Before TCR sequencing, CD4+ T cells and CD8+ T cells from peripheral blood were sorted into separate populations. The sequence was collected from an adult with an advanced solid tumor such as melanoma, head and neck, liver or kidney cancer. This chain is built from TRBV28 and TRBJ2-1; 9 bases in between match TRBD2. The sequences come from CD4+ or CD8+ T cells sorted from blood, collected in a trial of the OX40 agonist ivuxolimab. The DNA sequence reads TGTGCCAGCAGACGAGAGCGGGGGGCGTACAATGAGCAGTTCTTC. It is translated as CASRRERGAYNEQFF.